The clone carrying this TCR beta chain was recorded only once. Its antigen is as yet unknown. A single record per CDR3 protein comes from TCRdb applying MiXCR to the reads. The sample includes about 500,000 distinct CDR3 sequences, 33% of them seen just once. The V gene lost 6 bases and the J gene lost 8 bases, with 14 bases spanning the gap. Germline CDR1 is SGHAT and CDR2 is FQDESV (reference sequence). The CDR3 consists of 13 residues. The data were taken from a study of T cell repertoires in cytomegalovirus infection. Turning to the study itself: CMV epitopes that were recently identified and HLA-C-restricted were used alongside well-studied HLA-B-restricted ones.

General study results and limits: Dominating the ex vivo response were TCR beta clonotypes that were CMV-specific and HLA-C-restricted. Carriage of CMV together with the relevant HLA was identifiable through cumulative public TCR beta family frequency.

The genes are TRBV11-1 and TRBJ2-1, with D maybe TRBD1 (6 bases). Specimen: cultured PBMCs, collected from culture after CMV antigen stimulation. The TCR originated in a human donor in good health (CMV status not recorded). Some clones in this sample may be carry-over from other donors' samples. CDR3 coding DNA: TGTGCCAGCAGGACAGCAGGGGTAGATGAGCAGTTCTTC. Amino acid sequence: CASRTAGVDEQFF. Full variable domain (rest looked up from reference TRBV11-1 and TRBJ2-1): EAEVAQSPRYKITEKSQAVAFWCDPISGHATLYWYRQILGQGPELLVQFQDESVVDDSQLPKDRFSAERLKGVDSTLKIQPAELGDSAMYLCASRTAGVDEQFFGPGTRLTVL.